The rows below give T cell receptor beta chains drawn from one sample of a study of shared clonotypes between healthy human individuals. TCRdb's copy holds only in-frame clones and misses some; the assay was immunoSEQ multiplex PCR. The repertoire includes under 2,500,000 clones, under 97% of them detected once, and around 0.13% sits in the top ten. Sequencing input: naive CD4+ T cells sorted from blood. These receptors all stem from a young man in good health. The CDR3 runs from the conserved cysteine through the conserved F or W. D genes are given only for firm matches. Clone size is given for some rows only: seen once, a few or many times, or a class if the clone is expanded.

v_gene	d_gene	abundance	j_gene	CDR3nt	CDR3aa
TRBV7-2	TRBD1	NA	TRBJ2-7	TGTGCCAGCAGCCGCGGACAGGGGGTACACGAGCAGTACTTC	CASSRGQGVHEQYF
TRBV7-3	TRBD1	NA	TRBJ2-1	TGTGCCAGCAGCTTATATGGACAGGCCTACAATGAGCAGTTCTTC	CASSLYGQAYNEQFF
TRBV27	TRBD1	NA	TRBJ2-7	TGTGCCACCAGGGACAGGGGCGCCTACGAGCAGTACTTC	CATRDRGAYEQYF
TRBV7-7	NA	once	TRBJ2-1	TGTGCTAGCAGCTTAGGGGCTACCTACAATGAGCAGTTCTTC	CASSLGATYNEQFF
TRBV2	NA	NA	TRBJ1-1	TGTGCCAGCAGTGAAGGGGGATATGTGGGCACTGAAGCTTTCTTT	CASSEGGYVGTEAFF
TRBV7-9	NA	NA	TRBJ1-3	TGTGCCAGCAGCCCTACGGACTGGAGCTCTGGAAACACCATATATTTT	CASSPTDWSSGNTIYF
TRBV7-9	NA	NA	TRBJ1-5	TGTGCCAGCAGCGATGGAGGGGGGTTGGGGCAGCCCCAGCATTTT	CASSDGGGLGQPQHF
TRBV12-5	TRBD1	NA	TRBJ2-1	TGTGCTAGTGGTTCGGACAGGGTTAATGAGCAGTTCTTC	CASGSDRVNEQFF
TRBV6-5	TRBD1	NA	TRBJ2-7	TGTGCCAGCAATCGCGGGACAGGGTCCAACGAGCAGTACTTC	CASNRGTGSNEQYF
TRBV7-2	TRBD2	NA	TRBJ2-5	TGTGCCAGCAGCTCTAGCGGACCATTTGGGGAGACCCAGTACTTC	CASSSSGPFGETQYF
TRBV5-8	NA	once	TRBJ1-5	TGTGCCAGCAGCTTGCGTAAGGGGAAGTCCCAGCCCCAGCATTTT	CASSLRKGKSQPQHF
TRBV4-3	TRBD1	NA	TRBJ1-5	TGCGCCAGCAGCCAGGGGACAGGAGATAATCAGCCCCAGCATTTT	CASSQGTGDNQPQHF
TRBV2	TRBD1	NA	TRBJ2-5	TGTGCCAGCAGGGCCCGGGACAGGGTTGAGGAGACCCAGTACTTC	CASRARDRVEETQYF
TRBV5-1	NA	NA	TRBJ2-7	TGCGCCAGCAGCTTGGGGGGGCCCGATTCCGCCTACGAGCAGTACTTC	CASSLGGPDSAYEQYF
TRBV6-6	TRBD1	few	TRBJ1-5	TGTGCCAGCAGTCCGACAGGGTATAGCAATCAGCCCCAGCATTTT	CASSPTGYSNQPQHF
TRBV5-1	NA	NA	TRBJ1-6	TGCGCCAGCAGCTTGGTGGCCGGGAGTGTGAATTCACCCCTCCACTTT	CASSLVAGSVNSPLHF
TRBV7-9	NA	NA	TRBJ1-5	TGTGCCAGCAGCTGGGACGGTCGCCAGCCCCAGCATTTT	CASSWDGRQPQHF
TRBV7-3	TRBD1	NA	TRBJ1-1	TGTGCCAGCAGCTTGACAGGGGCCACTGAAGCTTTCTTT	CASSLTGATEAFF
TRBV9	NA	NA	TRBJ2-5	TGTGCCAGCAGCGTATCTCCCCTTAGCGGAGAAGAGACCCAGTACTTC	CASSVSPLSGEETQYF
TRBV10-3	NA	NA	TRBJ1-5	TGTGCCATCAGCGTATCCGGGACGGATCAGCCCCAGCATTTT	CAISVSGTDQPQHF
TRBV5-4	TRBD2	NA	TRBJ2-1	TGTGCCAGCAGTCGCCCCGGACTAGTTGGCAATGAGCAGTTCTTC	CASSRPGLVGNEQFF
TRBV28	TRBD1	NA	TRBJ1-1	TGTGCCAGCAGTTCATTTGGGGACAGGGTCACTGAAGCTTTCTTT	CASSSFGDRVTEAFF
TRBV5-1	NA	NA	TRBJ2-7	TGCGCCAGCAGCTTGGCAGGGCTCCTGGGCGAGCAGTACTTC	CASSLAGLLGEQYF
TRBV18	NA	NA	TRBJ2-7	TGTGCCAGCTCACCATCCGGGACCTCGCAGTACTTC	CASSPSGTSQYF
TRBV28	NA	NA	TRBJ1-4	TGTGCCAGCCGGCGAATCGGCGAAAAACTGTTTTTT	CASRRIGEKLFF
TRBV5-1	NA	NA	TRBJ1-5	TGCGCCAGCAGCTTACAGGGTCTTGGGAATCAGCCCCAGCATTTT	CASSLQGLGNQPQHF
TRBV5-8	TRBD1	NA	TRBJ2-5	TGTGCCAGCAGCTTCGAGGGGGCCCGAGGTGAGACCCAGTACTTC	CASSFEGARGETQYF
TRBV5-4	NA	once	TRBJ2-5	TGTGCCAGCAGCACAGTGGGACGCCAAGAGACCCAGTACTTC	CASSTVGRQETQYF
TRBV11-2	NA	NA	TRBJ2-2	TGTGCCAGCAGCTTAGATCTCAGGGGCGGCCTGAACACCGGGGAGCTGTTTTTT	CASSLDLRGGLNTGELFF
TRBV7-2	TRBD1	NA	TRBJ1-3	TGTGCCAGCAGACCCCGGACAGGGGGTTCCGGAAACACCATATATTTT	CASRPRTGGSGNTIYF
TRBV4-1	TRBD1	NA	TRBJ1-2	TGCGCCAGCAGCCACCCGGACAGGGAGGGCTATGGCTACACCTTC	CASSHPDREGYGYTF
TRBV7-7	TRBD2	once	TRBJ2-5	TGTGCTAGCAGCAAAGAAGGACTAGCGGGGATGGAGACCCAGTACTTC	CASSKEGLAGMETQYF
TRBV5-1	TRBD2	NA	TRBJ2-7	TGCGCCAGCAGCCCTAGGCCAGGGGTGGATTCGGGGACTAGCGGTTCCTACGAGCAGTACTTC	CASSPRPGVDSGTSGSYEQYF
TRBV7-2	TRBD2	NA	TRBJ2-1	TGTGCCAGCAGGGCCGGGACTAGCGGGACGGTAAGCTACAATGAGCAGTTCTTC	CASRAGTSGTVSYNEQFF
TRBV9	NA	NA	TRBJ2-7	TGTGCCAGCAGCGCCGGGACGGTGGGCTCCTACGAGCAGTACTTC	CASSAGTVGSYEQYF
TRBV7-9	NA	NA	TRBJ1-2	TGTGCCAGCAGCTCCTCCGGGACAAAAGGGGGTAACTATGGCTACACCTTC	CASSSSGTKGGNYGYTF
TRBV10-1	NA	NA	TRBJ2-7	TGCGCCAGCAGTGCAGGGTCCTCCTACGAGCAGTACTTC	CASSAGSSYEQYF
TRBV2	NA	NA	TRBJ1-3	TGTGCCAGCAGTGAAGTAGGACATACTGGAAACACCATATATTTT	CASSEVGHTGNTIYF
TRBV19	NA	NA	TRBJ1-2	TGTGCCAGTAGCGATGGTCAGGTTCGGGGCTACACCTTC	CASSDGQVRGYTF
TRBV7-9	NA	NA	TRBJ1-4	TGTGCCAGCAGCCAGAAAACCCTATCCGGGGGACTGTTTTTT	CASSQKTLSGGLFF
TRBV19	TRBD1	NA	TRBJ1-6	TGTGCCAGTAGTATCGCGCAGACAGGGGATTCACCCCTCCACTTT	CASSIAQTGDSPLHF
TRBV5-1	TRBD2	NA	TRBJ2-7	TGCGCCAGCAGCTTAGGGACTAGCGGGATCTACGAGCAGTACTTC	CASSLGTSGIYEQYF
TRBV2	NA	NA	TRBJ1-6	TGTGCCAGCAGTACCGAGGAAAGAATATCACCCCTCCACTTT	CASSTEERISPLHF
TRBV7-9	NA	NA	TRBJ1-5	TGTGCCAGCAGCGCCTCCGGGCCCCCGAATCAGCCCCAGCATTTT	CASSASGPPNQPQHF
TRBV9	NA	NA	TRBJ2-3	TGTGCCAGCAGCCCCATCCTCGGGTATACGCAGTATTTT	CASSPILGYTQYF
TRBV9	NA	NA	TRBJ2-7	TGTGCCAGCAGCGTAGATGGGGGGCCCCCCTACGAGCAGTACTTC	CASSVDGGPPYEQYF
TRBV9	TRBD1	NA	TRBJ1-2	TGTGCCAGCAGCCCTATGTCCGGGACAGGGGCTGGCTACACCTTC	CASSPMSGTGAGYTF
TRBV18	NA	once	TRBJ1-2	TGTGCCAGCTCACCGGGGTTGGACTATGGCTACACCTTC	CASSPGLDYGYTF
TRBV5-1	TRBD2	once	TRBJ2-7	TGCGCCAGCAGCATAGCAGGGACTAGCGGGAGTTACGAGCAGTACTTC	CASSIAGTSGSYEQYF
TRBV27	NA	NA	TRBJ2-7	TGTGCCAGCAGCCGATCCCCATTGGGGGCTACCCCGACCTACGAGCAGTACTTC	CASSRSPLGATPTYEQYF
TRBV18	NA	once	TRBJ2-3	TGTGCCAGCTCACCAGGGGCAGGGTCTTTTACAGATACGCAGTATTTT	CASSPGAGSFTDTQYF
TRBV5-8	NA	NA	TRBJ1-1	TGTGCCAGCAACTTCTTCCGGACAGCGCGGAACACTGAAGCTTTCTTT	CASNFFRTARNTEAFF
TRBV4-1	TRBD1	NA	TRBJ2-7	TGCGCCAGCAGCCAAGGGCCCCCACAACAGGGGCGGACCTACGAGCAGTACTTC	CASSQGPPQQGRTYEQYF
TRBV10-3	NA	NA	TRBJ2-7	TGTGCCATCCGAACGGACAGCTTACGGGAGCAGTACTTC	CAIRTDSLREQYF
TRBV11-3	NA	NA	TRBJ2-2	TGTGCCAGCAGCTTAGACGAGTGGGGGACCACGAACACCGGGGAGCTGTTTTTT	CASSLDEWGTTNTGELFF
TRBV5-5	TRBD1	NA	TRBJ2-7	TGTGCCAGCAGCTCCCAACGGGACAGCTACGAGCAGTACTTC	CASSSQRDSYEQYF
TRBV27	TRBD1	NA	TRBJ2-3	TGTGCCAGCAGTGAATGGACAGGGACGGCAACAGATACGCAGTATTTT	CASSEWTGTATDTQYF
TRBV6-5	NA	NA	TRBJ1-6	TGTGCCAGCATGGGCAGCTCCTATAATTCACCCCTCCACTTT	CASMGSSYNSPLHF
TRBV9	TRBD1	NA	TRBJ2-6	TGTGCCAGCAGCGAGAGGGGGCGAACTGGGGCCAACGTCCTGACTTTC	CASSERGRTGANVLTF
TRBV18	NA	NA	TRBJ1-3	TGTGCCAGCTCACCACCGGGGACATTCCTTCCAAGCTCTGGAAACACCATATATTTT	CASSPPGTFLPSSGNTIYF